A selection of T cell receptor beta chains follows, all from one sample in a study of blood T cells in healthy people across ages. MiXCR, run by TCRdb on the 5' RACE reads, gives a single entry per CDR3 protein. The data hold about 730,000 distinct CDR3 sequences, with 35% to 45% observed a single time. The sequenced sample consisted of blood. These receptors were obtained from a woman aged 55 to 70 in good health. Each CDR3 is given with its conserved first and last residue. The D gene is left open where the match is weak. Expanded clones are given a class, and other clones once, few, many or no size at all.

d_call | clone_size | j_call | v_call | cdr3_nt | cdr3_aa
NA | NA | TRBJ1-4 | TRBV2 | TGTGCCAGCAAGCGGACGGTTACTAATGAAAAACTGTTTTTT | CASKRTVTNEKLFF
TRBD1 | NA | TRBJ2-2 | TRBV7-3 | TGTGCCAGCAGCCGACAGGGGGGCGGGGAGCTGTTTTTT | CASSRQGGGELFF
TRBD1 | few | TRBJ2-3 | TRBV10-3 | TGTGCCATCAGTCAACAGGGGGCGAGTTACACAGATACGCAGTATTTT | CAISQQGASYTDTQYF
NA | NA | TRBJ2-1 | TRBV25-1 | TGTGCCAGCAGTGATATCCAGGGCACCTACGAGCAGTTCTTC | CASSDIQGTYEQFF
NA | NA | TRBJ2-7 | TRBV6-6 | TGTGCCAACAGTTACATACAGGGTACTGGCTACGAGCAGTACTTC | CANSYIQGTGYEQYF
TRBD1 | few | TRBJ2-5 | TRBV29-1 | TGCAGCGTTGAAGATGGAGACAGGGCCCCCATGTTGACCCAGTACTTC | CSVEDGDRAPMLTQYF
NA | few | TRBJ2-7 | TRBV11-2 | TGTGCCAGCAGCTTGGACTTGGGGGCCCCTTACGAGCAGTACTTC | CASSLDLGAPYEQYF
TRBD2 | NA | TRBJ2-1 | TRBV14 | TGTGCCAGCAGCGCTAGCGGGAGGATAAGTTTCTACAATGAGCAGTTCTTC | CASSASGRISFYNEQFF
NA | once | TRBJ1-1 | TRBV2 | TGTGCCAGCACCTTTCAAGGGCTTAATGAAGCTTTCTTT | CASTFQGLNEAFF
TRBD1 | few | TRBJ2-2 | TRBV2 | TGTGCCAGCAGTTACGGACAGGGAGTGACCGGGGAGCTGTTTTTT | CASSYGQGVTGELFF
TRBD1 | NA | TRBJ2-1 | TRBV5-1 | TGCGCCAGCAGCTTGGGTGGACAGGGGGTGCAGAATGAGCAGTTCTTC | CASSLGGQGVQNEQFF
NA | NA | TRBJ1-1 | TRBV20-1 | TGCAGTGAGTTTTTTAGGGGGGAAGCTTTCTTT | CSEFFRGEAFF
TRBD2 | NA | TRBJ2-1 | TRBV10-3 | TGTGCCATCAGTGGGACTAGCGGGAGGTCCCCAGAGACCCAGTTCTTC | CAISGTSGRSPETQFF
NA | NA | TRBJ2-3 | TRBV9 | TGTGCCAGCAGCGCAGGTCGGGAGCTCACAGATACGCAGTATTTT | CASSAGRELTDTQYF
TRBD2 | few | TRBJ2-7 | TRBV7-2 | TGTGCCAGCAGCTTAGGGGGACTAGCGGGAGAGACCCACGAGCAGTACTTC | CASSLGGLAGETHEQYF
TRBD1 | NA | TRBJ2-3 | TRBV28 | TGTGCCAGCAGTTTATACGGACAGGGGAAGGCAGATACGCAGTATTTT | CASSLYGQGKADTQYF
TRBD1 | NA | TRBJ2-4 | TRBV12-3/TRBV12-4 | TGTGCCAGCAGTTTAACAGGGGGCGCTGGAAACATTCAGTACTTC | CASSLTGGAGNIQYF
TRBD2 | NA | TRBJ2-5 | TRBV29-1 | TGCAGCGTTGAAAGCGGGGAATTGGAGACCCAGTACTTC | CSVESGELETQYF
TRBD2 | few | TRBJ2-1 | TRBV7-6 | TGTGCCAGCAGCACTAGCGGGCCAGGCTCCTACAATGAGCAGTTCTTC | CASSTSGPGSYNEQFF
NA | NA | TRBJ2-1 | TRBV9 | TGTGCCGGCAGCGTAGGGGCGGGCTGGGATGAGCAGTTCTTC | CAGSVGAGWDEQFF
NA | few | TRBJ1-2 | TRBV12-3/TRBV12-4 | TGTGCCAGCAGTCCGGCAGGGTCCTATGGCTACACCTTC | CASSPAGSYGYTF
TRBD2 | NA | TRBJ2-3 | TRBV20-1 | TGCAGTGCCCCAACCCGGACTAGCGGGATAACAGATACGCAGTATTTT | CSAPTRTSGITDTQYF
TRBD1 | few | TRBJ1-1 | TRBV3-1 | TGTGCCAGCAGCCTTCCACAGGGGCGGGCTTTCTTT | CASSLPQGRAFF
NA | NA | TRBJ2-1 | TRBV18 | TGTGCCAGCTCAGGATCGGGGACATACAATGAGGAGTTCTTC | CASSGSGTYNEEFF
NA | many | TRBJ1-4 | TRBV27 | TGTGCCAGCAGTCTTCCTACATGCACAACTAATGAAAAACTGTTTTTT | CASSLPTCTTNEKLFF
NA | NA | TRBJ1-6 | TRBV28 | TGTGCCACTACCAATACGCGGGGAAGGTCTTCACCCCTCCACTTT | CATTNTRGRSSPLHF
TRBD2 | NA | TRBJ2-5 | TRBV6-1 | TGTGCCAGCAGTGAAGAACCCGGACTAGCGGGGGCCCTAGGAACAAACAATGAGCAGTACTTC | CASSEEPGLAGALGTNNEQYF
TRBD1 | NA | TRBJ1-2 | TRBV5-6 | TGTGCCAGCAGCTTGGATGACAGGGCTGGCTACACCTTC | CASSLDDRAGYTF
TRBD1 | many | TRBJ2-7 | TRBV27 | TGCGCCAGCAGCTTGGGGGACAGGGGCTACGAGCAGTACTTC | CASSLGDRGYEQYF
NA | few | TRBJ2-1 | TRBV3-1 | TGTGCCAGCAGCCAAGTCCCACCAGGCTCCTACAATGAGCAGTTCTTC | CASSQVPPGSYNEQFF
TRBD2 | NA | TRBJ2-2 | TRBV9 | TGTGCCAGCAGCGGCCTAGCGGGGGTCACCACCGGGGAGCTGTTTTTT | CASSGLAGVTTGELFF
TRBD2 | NA | TRBJ2-1 | TRBV20-1 | TGCAGTGCTCTGGGACTAGCGGGGATAAGCAATGAGCAGTTCTTC | CSALGLAGISNEQFF
NA | NA | TRBJ2-6 | TRBV5-6 | TGTGCCAGCAGCCGACCAGGCGGTGGGGCCAACGTCCTGACTTTC | CASSRPGGGANVLTF
TRBD1 | few | TRBJ2-7 | TRBV6-2/TRBV6-3 | TGTGCCTCCGGGACAGGGACCCACGAGCAGTACTTC | CASGTGTHEQYF
TRBD2 | NA | TRBJ2-6 | TRBV9 | TGTGCCAGCAGCATCGTCCAGCTAGCGGGTAGCTCTGGGGCCAACGTCCTGACTTTC | CASSIVQLAGSSGANVLTF
TRBD2 | NA | TRBJ2-1 | TRBV2 | TGTGCCAGCAGGGGGGGGGGGACTAACAATGAGCAGTTCTTC | CASRGGGTNNEQFF
NA | NA | TRBJ2-3 | TRBV12-3/TRBV12-4 | TGTGCCAGCAGTGTGGCGTCCAGGCCAGATACGCAGTATTTT | CASSVASRPDTQYF
NA | NA | TRBJ1-1 | TRBV6-5 | TGTGCCACCGAAGTAGACACTGAAGCTTTCTTT | CATEVDTEAFF
TRBD2 | NA | TRBJ2-5 | TRBV29-1 | TGCAGCGTTGTACTAGCGGACTACCAAGAGACCCAGTACTTC | CSVVLADYQETQYF
NA | NA | TRBJ2-7 | TRBV9 | TGTGCCAGCAGCTCCAATTTGGGCGAGCAGTACTTC | CASSSNLGEQYF
NA | once | TRBJ2-4 | TRBV12-5 | TGTGCTAGTGGTTTAGCCGTCGGAGAGCAGTACTTC | CASGLAVGEQYF
NA | NA | TRBJ2-7 | TRBV12-5 | TGTGCTAGTGGTTTGGGGGGGCGAGCGGGGTCCTACGAGCAGTACTTC | CASGLGGRAGSYEQYF
NA | few | TRBJ2-7 | TRBV20-1 | TGCAGTGCTAGCTCGGGCAACTCCTACGAGCAGTACTTC | CSASSGNSYEQYF
NA | NA | TRBJ1-1 | TRBV14 | TGTGCCAGCAGCGAAACAGGTGTAAGCACTGAAGCTTTCTTT | CASSETGVSTEAFF
TRBD1 | few | TRBJ1-2 | TRBV30 | TGTGCCTGGACCGGACAGGGCGGCGGCTATGGCTACACCTTC | CAWTGQGGGYGYTF
NA | NA | TRBJ2-1 | TRBV18 | TGTGCCAGCTCCTGGACAGACTCCTACAATGAGCAGTTCTTC | CASSWTDSYNEQFF
TRBD1 | NA | TRBJ2-5 | TRBV12-3/TRBV12-4 | TGTGCCAGCACCCACGGGACAGTCGGCCAAGAGACCCAGTACTTC | CASTHGTVGQETQYF
TRBD1 | many | TRBJ2-6 | TRBV20-1 | TGCAGTGCTAGAACGCGACAGGGGGAACCTGGGGCCAACGTCCTGACTTTC | CSARTRQGEPGANVLTF
NA | many | TRBJ1-6 | TRBV7-2 | TGTGCCAGCAGCCCCCAGGGAAATAATTCACCCCTCCACTTT | CASSPQGNNSPLHF
TRBD1 | NA | TRBJ2-3 | TRBV28 | TGTGCCAGCAGACAGGGGGGATCAGATACGCAGTATTTT | CASRQGGSDTQYF
TRBD1 | NA | TRBJ2-5 | TRBV27 | TGTGCCAGCAGTCCTGACAGGGTTAGGGCGGAGACCCAGTACTTC | CASSPDRVRAETQYF
NA | once | TRBJ2-7 | TRBV10-3 | TGTGCCATCAGTGCACCCAGGTCGCGGGGAGACAACGAGCAGTACTTC | CAISAPRSRGDNEQYF
NA | few | TRBJ2-4 | TRBV10-2 | TGCGCCAGCAGTGATTTCATAACAGGGAACATTCAGTACTTC | CASSDFITGNIQYF
TRBD2 | NA | TRBJ2-5 | TRBV5-5 | TGTGCCAGCAGCCCCGCCGGGACTAGCGGAAAAGAGACCCAGTACTTC | CASSPAGTSGKETQYF
NA | NA | TRBJ2-1 | TRBV9 | TGTGCCAGCAGCCCCCTCCTGGAAGGCTATAAGCAGTTCTTC | CASSPLLEGYKQFF